This passage covers 27 T cell receptor beta chains from one sample sequenced in a study of T cell responses to AZD1222 COVID-19 vaccine. Sequencing used immunoSEQ multiplex PCR; TCRdb keeps in-frame clones, though not all of them. The sample shows about 94,000 clones, about 88% of them seen only once. The sample in question was peripheral blood, obtained on day 0 of AZD1222 vaccination. These receptors came from an adult in good health.

The gene calls are TRBV6-5 and TRBJ1-1, with a weak D call TRBD1 (5 bases). Per the germline V gene, CDR1 is MNHEY and CDR2 is SVGAGI. This CDR3 region has 16 residues. Trimming took 4 bases from V and 0 from J, leaving 15 bases between them. DNA of the CDR3: TGTGCCAGCAGTTCCCCATTCAGGGTCGTGAACACTGAAGCTTTCTTT. Residues: CASSSPFRVVNTEAFF.

The table lists this clone with a count of one. The J gene is TRBJ1-1, the V gene TRBV27, with 9 bases identical to TRBD1. The ends lost 5 bases at V and 2 bases at J; junction bases unmatched: 12. The germline gives CDR1 MNHEY, CDR2 SMNVEV (reference sequence). The CDR3 totals 17 residues. The CDR3 protein is CASSNSKGTGSNTEAFF. CDR3 bases: TGTGCCAGCAGTAATTCAAAAGGGACAGGGTCCAACACTGAAGCTTTCTTT.

This chain connects TRBV5-4 to TRBJ1-1; maybe TRBD1 (5 bases). The length of the CDR3 is 14 residues. Germline CDR1 is SGHNT and CDR2 is YYREEE (reference sequence). Trimming stripped 4 bases from V and 1 base from J, with 11 bases between. The CDR3 DNA follows: TGTGCCAGCAGCCCTCAAACAGGGAACACTGAAGCTTTCTTT. This encodes CASSPQTGNTEAFF.

This chain links TRBV7-2 with TRBJ1-5; tentatively, D is TRBD1 (5 bases). This CDR3 contains 11 residues. V lost 5 bases, J lost 9 bases, and 8 bases lay in between. Germline CDR1 is SGHTA and CDR2 is FQGNSA. CDR3 coding DNA: TGTGCCAGCAGCGCCCAGGGGCCCCAGCATTTT. As protein: CASSAQGPQHF.

The V call is TRBV27, the J call TRBJ2-2; D is undetermined. V was trimmed by 5 bases and J by 0 bases, leaving 13 bases between them. The germline V gene encodes CDR1 MNHEY and CDR2 SMNVEV (reference sequence). CDR3 length: 16 amino acids. The CDR3 region has the DNA TGTGCCAGCAGTACTACATTGTTCGCGAACACCGGGGAGCTGTTTTTT. As protein: CASSTTLFANTGELFF.

The chain couples TRBV5-1 to TRBJ2-4, with 7 bases matching TRBD2. The junction had 3 bases not matched to a gene; V was cut back by 1 base and J by 8 bases. This CDR3 is 13 amino acids long. Germline CDR1 reads SGHRS; CDR2 reads YFSETQ. The CDR3 spells CASSLNAGDIQYF. The DNA for the CDR3 is TGCGCCAGCAGCTTGAACGCGGGGGACATTCAGTACTTC.

V gene TRBV20-1 combines with J gene TRBJ1-2; tentatively, D is TRBD1 (5 bases). The V and J ends lost 7 bases and 5 bases respectively, with 11 bases between them. The CDR3 is 11 amino acids. In germline, CDR1 is DFQATT, CDR2 SNEGSKA (reference sequence). In DNA, the CDR3 is TGCAGTGGGGGGGAGGAGTATGGCTACACCTTC. Protein product: CSGGEEYGYTF.

V is TRBV7-9 and J is TRBJ1-6; D possibly corresponds to TRBD1 (5 bases). Germline V gives CDR1 SEHNR, CDR2 FQNEAQ (reference sequence). The length of the CDR3 is 12 residues. V lost 5 bases and J 13 bases, leaving 12 bases between the germline ends. CDR3 in DNA: TGTGCCAGCAGCGGTCCAGGGTCGCCCCTCCACTTT. It codes for CASSGPGSPLHF.

The chain is built from TRBV4-3 and TRBJ2-3, with 8 bases aligning to TRBD2. V shed 1 base and J 6 bases; nucleotides not matched to a gene: 15. CDR1 LGHNA and CDR2 YSLEER come from the germline V gene. The CDR3 totals 18 residues. Here the CDR3 reads CASSQGGRGGNLWDTQYF. CDR3 nucleotides: TGCGCCAGCAGCCAAGGAGGACGGGGGGGCAATTTATGGGATACGCAGTATTTT.

A single count supports this clone. The chain employs TRBV13 and TRBJ2-1; D may correspond to TRBD1 or TRBD2 (5 bases each). V lost 5 bases and J lost 5, with 16 bases in between. CDR3 length equals 15 residues. The germline V gene has CDR1 PRHDT and CDR2 FYEKMQ (reference sequence). DNA for the CDR3: TGTGCCAGCAGCCCTCAGGGAGAATTAAACAATGAGCAGTTCTTC. Translation: CASSPQGELNNEQFF.

This chain links TRBV20-1 with TRBJ2-5; either TRBD1 or TRBD2 may fit D (5 bases each). Trimming cost V 3 bases and J 1 base, with 18 bases left between them. CDR1 and CDR2 from the germline V gene are DFQATT and SNEGSKA (reference sequence). There are 16 residues in the CDR3. The CDR3 sequence is CSASLSRGGVQETQYF. CDR3 coding DNA: TGCAGTGCTAGTCTGTCTCGGGGCGGCGTCCAAGAGACCCAGTACTTC.

The rearrangement links TRBV4-3 to TRBJ2-3; tentative D call: TRBD1 (5 bases). CDR1 is LGHNA, CDR2 YSLEER, per germline. The CDR3 is made up of 13 amino acids. The germline V and J ends were trimmed by 0 bases and 7 bases, with 8 bases remaining between them. The CDR3 DNA reads as TGCGCCAGCAGCCAAGATAGGGGCCATACGCAGTATTTT. Protein product: CASSQDRGHTQYF.

The V gene is TRBV6-1, the J gene TRBJ1-1, with a weak D call TRBD1 (5 bases). The CDR3 runs to 14 residues. Germline V gene lookup returns CDR1 MNHNS and CDR2 SASEGT. V was shortened by 2 bases and J by 4 bases, with 11 bases between the two germline ends. DNA of the CDR3: TGTGCCAGCAGTGAACTCATTCAGGGCACTGAAGCTTTCTTT. Its translation: CASSELIQGTEAFF.

A single count supports this clone. CDR3 nucleotides: TGCGCCAGCAGCTTATGGTACAGGGGGCAGAACACTGAAGCTTTCTTT. Protein product: CASSLWYRGQNTEAFF. The chain combines TRBV5-1 with TRBJ1-1, with 9 bases identical to TRBD1. Per germline, CDR1 SGHRS and CDR2 YFSETQ. CDR3 length: 16 residues. Trimming removed 2 bases from V and 1 base from J; junction bases left unmatched: 6.

The chain links TRBV11-2 to TRBJ1-5, with D unclear. The CDR3 runs to 19 residues. Germline CDR1 SGHAT, CDR2 FQNNGV. Trimming took off 1 base at V and 0 bases at J, with 19 bases between the two ends. CDR3 protein: CASSLVFFLRGYSNQPQHF. For the CDR3, the DNA is TGTGCCAGCAGCTTAGTCTTCTTTCTTAGAGGGTATAGCAATCAGCCCCAGCATTTT.

The chain uses TRBV6-1 and TRBJ1-2, with 9 bases that match TRBD1. J was trimmed by 8 bases and V by 3 bases; bases with no gene match: 4. The CDR3 has 13 residues. Germline V gene data show CDR1 as MNHNS and CDR2 as SASEGT. CDR3 DNA sequence: TGTGCCAGCAGTGAGGGACAGGGTATCGGCTACACCTTC. Amino acid sequence: CASSEGQGIGYTF.

This chain joins TRBV19 and TRBJ1-2; D is unclear. Germline CDR1 is LNHDA and CDR2 is SQIVND (reference sequence). The V and J ends lost 3 bases and 3 bases respectively, with 5 bases between them. The CDR3 runs 12 residues. The CDR3 nucleotides are TGTGCCAGTAGTATGCCCGACTATGGCTACACCTTC. It encodes CASSMPDYGYTF.

This chain joins TRBV6-2 or TRBV6-3 and TRBJ1-1; TRBD1 is a possible D gene (6 bases). The CDR3 loop spans 12 amino acids. The germline V gene encodes CDR1 MNHEY and CDR2 SVGEGT. Trimming took off 2 bases at V and 8 bases at J, with 9 bases between the two ends. CDR3 residues: CASSYPDREAFF. CDR3 coding DNA: TGTGCCAGCAGTTACCCGGACAGAGAAGCTTTCTTT.

The chain has TRBV7-2 and TRBJ2-1; 7 bases line up with TRBD2. This CDR3 region has 15 residues. Trimming cost V 5 bases and J 2 bases; bases outside gene matches: 6. The V gene's germline CDR1 is SGHTA and CDR2 FQGNSA. The CDR3, as DNA: TGTGCCAGCAGCGACTACCGGGGGGCCTACAATGAGCAGTTCTTC. Protein sequence: CASSDYRGAYNEQFF. Complete variable domain (other parts from reference TRBV7-2 and TRBJ2-1): GAGVSQSPSNKVTEKGKDVELRCDPISGHTALYWYRQSLGQGLEFLIYFQGNSAPDKSGLPSDRFSAERTGGSVSTLTIQRTQQEDSAVYLCASSDYRGAYNEQFFGPGTRLTVL.

Only one count was recorded for this clone. The J gene is TRBJ2-1, the V gene TRBV5-4, with 8 bases matching TRBD2. This CDR3 is built from 15 residues. V shed 3 bases, J shed 6 bases, and the junction held 8 bases outside the gene matches. CDR1 is SGHNT, CDR2 YYREEE, per germline (reference sequence). The CDR3 sequence is CASSSKTGGPNEQFF. The CDR3 DNA follows: TGTGCCAGCAGCTCTAAGACGGGGGGGCCCAATGAGCAGTTCTTC.

This clone was observed once. V usage is TRBV7-9 and J usage is TRBJ1-6; D perhaps matches TRBD1 (5 bases). The CDR3 has 12 residues. The germline CDR1 and CDR2 sequences are SEHNR and FQNEAQ (reference sequence). The V end lost 4 bases, the J end lost 11 bases, and 9 bases lay between the germline ends. The CDR3: CASSSEGTPLHF. DNA for the CDR3: TGTGCCAGCAGCTCCGAGGGGACACCCCTCCACTTT.

This chain connects TRBV5-5 to TRBJ2-7; D might be TRBD1 (6 bases). Germline CDR1 reads SGHKS; CDR2 reads YYEKEE (reference sequence). The germline V and J ends were trimmed by 4 bases and 3 bases, with 14 bases remaining between them. The CDR3 has 14 residues. The DNA of the CDR3 is TGTGCCAGCAGCAGACAGACAGGTAGCTACGAGCAGTACTTC. Translated, it gives CASSRQTGSYEQYF. Full variable domain (remainder filled in from reference TRBV5-5 and TRBJ2-7): DAGVTQSPTHLIKTRGQQVTLRCSPISGHKSVSWYQQVLGQGPQFIFQYYEKEERGRGNFPDRFSARQFPNYSSELNVNALLLGDSALYLCASSRQTGSYEQYFGPGTRLTVT.

V is TRBV6-2 or TRBV6-3 and J is TRBJ2-4; 9 nucleotides align to TRBD2. The CDR3 has 14 residues. Trimming removed 5 bases from V and 1 base from J; junction bases left unmatched: 0. Germline V gene lookup returns CDR1 MNHEY and CDR2 SVGEGT. For the CDR3, the DNA is TGTGCCAGCAGTAGCGGGGGGGCCAAAAACATTCAGTACTTC. Protein sequence: CASSSGGAKNIQYF.

The chain employs TRBV28 and TRBJ2-7, with D uncertain. V was trimmed by 5 bases and J by 6 bases, leaving 8 bases between them. The CDR3 covers 11 residues. In germline, CDR1 is MDHEN, CDR2 SYDVKM. The CDR3 DNA is TGTGCCAGCAGTACACGGGCCGAGCAGTACTTC. Translating it yields CASSTRAEQYF.

This CDR3 is CASSYAGGYYGYTF. The CDR3 coding sequence is TGTGCCAGCAGTTACGCAGGGGGCTATTATGGCTACACCTTC. The rearrangement links TRBV6-6 to TRBJ1-2; 8 bases are shared with TRBD1. This CDR3 has 14 amino acids. Germline values: CDR1 MNHNY, CDR2 SVGAGI (reference sequence). V shed 2 bases, J shed 5 bases, and the junction held 4 bases outside the gene matches.

The CDR3 region is CASSGGGESYEQYF. The CDR3, as DNA: TGTGCCAGCAGCGGAGGGGGGGAGTCCTACGAGCAGTACTTC. V and J are TRBV9 and TRBJ2-7; the D gene is possibly TRBD2 (7 bases). CDR1 is SGDLS, CDR2 YYNGEE, per germline. V was pared by 3 bases and J by 1 base, with 11 bases between. This CDR3 spans 14 amino acids.

The chain employs TRBV7-9 and TRBJ2-4; TRBD1 matches at 9 bases. V shed 5 bases and J 3 bases; nucleotides not matched to a gene: 8. Germline V CDR1 and CDR2: SEHNR, FQNEAQ (reference sequence). This CDR3 contains 16 residues. CDR3 in amino acids: CASSPGTGIGKNIQYF. CDR3 DNA: TGTGCCAGCAGCCCCGGGACAGGGATCGGCAAAAACATTCAGTACTTC.